The subject of this entry is one TCR beta chain. These data are taken from a study of blood T cell repertoires in COVID-19. The overall study: Researchers got acute and convalescent COVID-19 samples from the United States, Italy and Spain. PBMCs, B-cell-depleted T cells, or T cells were the source of the cDNA or gDNA that made up the material.

Authors' processing steps: Estimation of nucleated cell counts relied on the amplification of reference gene primers. Profiled with immunoSEQ multiplex PCR; TCRdb holds only in-frame clones, not every one. That table is the source of V, J and clone size, and D and trimming were worked out from the DNA. The table lists more than 95,000 clones, roughly 82% of them singletons. The CDR3 runs to 16 residues. Trimming left V 3 bases short and J 1 base short, with 12 bases between. Germline V gene sequence: CDR1 KGHSH, CDR2 LQKENI. The V and J genes are TRBV18 and TRBJ2-2, with D possibly matching TRBD2 (6 bases). The sequenced sample consisted of peripheral blood. This clonotype was obtained from a man between 60 and 75 years old with acute or convalescent COVID-19. CDR3: CASSPRGLRNTGELFF. The CDR3, as DNA: TGTGCCAGCTCACCCCGGGGACTTCGGAACACCGGGGAGCTGTTTTTT.